These 18 T cell receptor beta chains originate from one sample sequenced in a study of blood T cell repertoires in COVID-19. The table came from immunoSEQ multiplex PCR; TCRdb's copy has only in-frame clones and leaves some out. The sample consists of tens of thousands of clones, around 85% of them appearing once. Input material: peripheral blood. These receptors all stem from a man over 45 with acute or convalescent COVID-19.

The chain links TRBV6-5 to TRBJ1-1; 9 bases match TRBD1. Losses at the gene ends were 4 bases for V and 5 bases for J; bases not matched to a gene: 8. This CDR3 is 15 amino acids long. Germline V gene lookup returns CDR1 MNHEY and CDR2 SVGAGI. This CDR3 is CASSSPGQGRTEAFF. The DNA for the CDR3 is TGTGCCAGCAGTTCTCCGGGACAGGGTCGAACTGAAGCTTTCTTT.

The chain carries TRBV28 and TRBJ1-4; D unclear. This CDR3 comprises 13 residues. V was trimmed by 8 bases and J by 4 bases, leaving 11 bases between them. Germline lookup yields CDR1 MDHEN and CDR2 SYDVKM. The CDR3 region is CASAPQRNEKLFF. The CDR3 DNA reads as TGTGCCAGCGCACCGCAGCGTAATGAAAAACTGTTTTTT. Together with reference TRBV28 and TRBJ1-4, the CDR3 gives the full variable domain: DVKVTQSSRYLVKRTGEKVFLECVQDMDHENMFWYRQDPGLGLRLIYFSYDVKMKEKGDIPEGYSVSREKKERFSLILESASTNQTSMYLCASAPQRNEKLFFGSGTQLSVL.

This chain links TRBV12-5 with TRBJ2-7, with TRBD2 matching over 10 bases. The V gene's germline CDR1 is LGHNT and CDR2 FRNRAP. With V trimmed by 7 bases and J by 9 bases, 9 bases remained unmatched. CDR3 size: 13 residues. CDR3 in DNA: TGTGCTAGTGCCCCCAGCGGGGGGGTCGGGCAGTACTTC. The encoded protein is CASAPSGGVGQYF.

This clone appeared once. The V gene is TRBV19, the J gene TRBJ2-7; a weak D match, TRBD2 (6 bases). Germline V gene data show CDR1 as LNHDA and CDR2 as SQIVND (reference sequence). V shed 6 bases and J shed 4 bases, with 16 bases lying between them. CDR3 length: 14 amino acids. CDR3 in DNA: TGTGCCAGTAGGCGGGATTGGCAGGGATACGAGCAGTACTTC. Encoded protein: CASRRDWQGYEQYF.

This clone was seen only once. The chain carries TRBV6-5 and TRBJ1-2; 9 nucleotides agree with TRBD1. Germline values: CDR1 MNHEY, CDR2 SVGAGI. The V segment lost 3 bases and the J segment 6 bases; nucleotides outside the gene matches: 2. This CDR3 is built from 13 residues. In nucleotides, the CDR3 is TGTGCCAGCAGTTATTGGACAGGGGATGGCTACACCTTC. Translated: CASSYWTGDGYTF.

CDR3 loop: CASRIPGQSYEQYF. The CDR3 DNA reads as TGCGCCAGCAGAATACCGGGACAATCTTACGAGCAGTACTTC. The J gene is TRBJ2-7, the V gene TRBV5-1; D is possibly TRBD1 (6 bases). This CDR3 contains 14 residues. Germline loops: CDR1 SGHRS, CDR2 YFSETQ. Trimming left V 5 bases short and J 4 bases short, with 16 bases between.

J is TRBJ2-2 and V is TRBV7-2; D remains ambiguous. Germline-derived CDR1 and CDR2 are SGHTA and FQGNSA. This CDR3 spans 14 amino acids. Trimming took 2 bases from V and 4 from J, leaving 8 bases between them. The CDR3 DNA sequence: TGTGCCAGCAGCTTACGCCTAACCACCGGGGAGCTGTTTTTT. Amino acid sequence: CASSLRLTTGELFF.

V gene TRBV4-3 combines with J gene TRBJ2-2, with 8 bases that match TRBD1. Germline-derived CDR1 and CDR2 are LGHNA and YSLEER. The CDR3 loop spans 15 amino acids. V was clipped by 3 bases and J by 2 bases; unmatched bases: 2. The DNA of the CDR3 is TGCGCCAGCAGCCACGACAGGGGAAACACCGGGGAGCTGTTTTTT. This translates into CASSHDRGNTGELFF.

This clone showed up just once. This chain links TRBV13 with TRBJ2-1; D ambiguous. The germline V and J ends were trimmed by 0 bases and 12 bases, with 9 bases remaining between them. The germline V gene has CDR1 PRHDT and CDR2 FYEKMQ (reference sequence). This CDR3 has 12 amino acids. The CDR3 coding sequence is TGTGCCAGCAGCTTAGGTGACTCATGGCAGTTCTTC. Its translation is CASSLGDSWQFF.

The gene calls are TRBV4-3 and TRBJ1-1; 8 nucleotides agree with TRBD1. The CDR3 covers 16 residues. With V trimmed by 4 bases and J by 12 bases, 19 bases remained unmatched. CDR1 LGHNA and CDR2 YSLEER come from the germline V gene. The CDR3 spells CASSPNIVDRERSTFF. DNA for the CDR3: TGCGCCAGCAGCCCTAACATTGTGGACAGGGAACGATCGACTTTCTTT.

The rearrangement uses TRBV4-3 and TRBJ2-5; tentative D call: TRBD2 (5 bases). The CDR3 loop spans 16 amino acids. Trimming took 0 bases from V and 7 from J, leaving 18 bases between them. From germline, CDR1 is LGHNA and CDR2 YSLEER. This chain's CDR3 is CASSQDLVGATSTQYF. CDR3 sequence (DNA): TGCGCCAGCAGCCAAGATCTGGTGGGAGCCACCTCGACCCAGTACTTC.

The chain carries TRBV7-9 and TRBJ2-5; D perhaps matches TRBD1 (5 bases). Germline V gives CDR1 SEHNR, CDR2 FQNEAQ (reference sequence). The length of the CDR3 is 14 residues. V was cut by 4 bases and J by 5 bases, with 14 bases left in between. CDR3 residues: CASSSSRVLETQYF. The CDR3 coding sequence is TGTGCCAGCAGCTCGAGCAGGGTTCTGGAGACCCAGTACTTC.

V usage is TRBV14 and J usage is TRBJ2-3; D unclear. V was clipped by 0 bases and J by 11 bases, with 15 bases between them. Germline V gives CDR1 SGHDN, CDR2 FVKESK. This CDR3 spans 14 amino acids. Here the CDR3 reads CASSQDRRRPRQYF. In DNA, the CDR3 is TGTGCCAGCAGCCAAGACAGACGGCGCCCTAGGCAGTATTTT.

The chain has TRBV4-3 and TRBJ2-3, with 10 bases aligning to TRBD1. The CDR3 contains 17 residues. Germline V lookup: CDR1 LGHNA, CDR2 YSLEER. V lost 5 bases, J lost 2 bases, and 10 bases stayed unmatched. This CDR3 is CASSRDRGWANTDTQYF. The CDR3 DNA follows: TGCGCCAGCAGCAGGGACAGGGGATGGGCCAACACAGATACGCAGTATTTT.

The CDR3 DNA reads TGTGCCAGCAGTCAACCGGCCGGGGCGACAGGTGAAGCTTTCTTT. This translates into CASSQPAGATGEAFF. The V and J genes are TRBV7-2 and TRBJ1-1, with D possibly TRBD1 on 6 matching bases. The CDR3 has 15 amino acids. Trimming stripped 6 bases from V and 7 bases from J, with 21 bases between. The V gene's germline CDR1 is SGHTA and CDR2 FQGNSA.

The chain employs TRBV28 and TRBJ2-1, with 11 bases fitting TRBD2. The CDR3 extends over 15 amino acids. Losses at the gene ends were 6 bases for V and 5 bases for J; bases not matched to a gene: 6. Germline CDR1 and CDR2: MDHEN and SYDVKM. CDR3 in amino acids: CASRPPSGRHNEQFF. CDR3 nucleotide sequence: TGTGCCAGCAGACCTCCTAGCGGGAGGCACAATGAGCAGTTCTTC.

A word on this clone: At one end the junction does not follow the germline gene, possibly because of a read error. The chain is built from TRBV2 and TRBJ2-2, with TRBD1 matching 7 bases. This CDR3 is 14 amino acids long. The germline CDR1 and CDR2 sequences are SNHLY and FYNNEI. CDR3: CASREGTVAGELFF. The CDR3 nucleotides are TGTGCCAGCAGGGAAGGGACAGTCGCCGGGGAGCTGTTTTTT.

The CDR3 region has the DNA TGTGCCAGCAGCCCCACGGACAGGCCCGTTCAGTTCTTC. Translation gives CASSPTDRPVQFF. V is TRBV28 and J is TRBJ2-7; 7 bases map to TRBD1. The J call may be in error: the DNA end matches TRBJ2-1 better. Germline V gene lookup returns CDR1 MDHEN and CDR2 SYDVKM. This CDR3 comprises 13 residues.